This paragraph reports one T cell receptor (beta chain). Germline CDR1 and CDR2: SGHKS and YYEKEE (reference sequence). The ends were cut back, 3 bases at V and 0 bases at J, with 7 bases in the middle. The CDR3 consists of 14 residues. This sample is part of a study of blood T cell repertoires in COVID-19. Sequencing used immunoSEQ multiplex PCR; TCRdb keeps in-frame clones, though not all of them. Of more than 150,000 clones in the sample, about four fifths were seen once. The receptor's source is a man aged 65-85 years who had recovered from COVID-19. The material sequenced was peripheral blood. V gene TRBV5-5 combines with J gene TRBJ1-3; weak D call: TRBD1 (6 bases). DNA of the CDR3: TGTGCCAGCAGCTACAGGGACTCTGGAAACACCATATATTTT. Protein product: CASSYRDSGNTIYF.